Shown below are 28 T cell receptor beta chains from a single sample sequenced in a study of T cells in women clearing cervical HPV infection. The method was immunoSEQ multiplex PCR; TCRdb's version includes in-frame clones alone and lacks a portion of them. Recorded for this sample: 20,000 or so clones. The specimen was blood buffy coat. These receptors came from a woman aged 18 to 75 with a cervical HPV16 infection that either progressed to CIN3+ or cleared (not recorded which).

About this clone: The read stops 3 residues short of the end of the CDR3; the missing end is completed from the germline J gene. The chain links TRBV19 to TRBJ2-1; D unresolved. V was clipped by 3 bases and J by 4 bases, with 7 bases between them. Germline lookup yields CDR1 LNHDA and CDR2 SQIVND (reference sequence). CDR3 length: 13 residues. The CDR3: CASSIAGYNEQFF. The sequenced part of the CDR3 DNA is TGTGCCAGTAGTATCGCCGGTTACAATGAG.

Worth noting for this clone: The read ends 3 residues shy of where the CDR3 ends; the end is completed using the germline J gene. The V and J genes are TRBV5-1 and TRBJ2-5, with TRBD2 matching 7 bases. The germline V gene has CDR1 SGHRS and CDR2 YFSETQ. This CDR3 has 14 amino acids. V was clipped by 5 bases and J by 5 bases; unmatched bases: 9. Incomplete CDR3 DNA: TGCGCCAGCAGGGGCGGGAGTGGCGGTGAGACC. Translating it yields CASRGGSGGET. Given in full, the CDR3 is CASRGGSGGETQYF.

Concerning this clone: The read is 3 residues too short to cover the CDR3 end, so that end is filled in from the germline J gene. The V and J genes are TRBV10-3 and TRBJ1-1; D possibly corresponds to TRBD1 (6 bases). Between the trimmed V and J ends, which lost 11 bases and 1 base, there was a span of 14 bases. The CDR3 consists of 13 residues. Looked up from germline, CDR1 is ENHRY and CDR2 is SYGVKD. The covered CDR3 bases are TGTGCCGGAAGGAAGGGACAGAACACTGAA. Translated, it gives CAGRKGQNTE. The entire CDR3 protein reads CAGRKGQNTEAFF.

Details on this clone: Read coverage stops 3 residues before the CDR3 terminus; the germline J gene supplies the remainder. V is TRBV6-1 and J is TRBJ2-2, with a possible D match to TRBD2 (6 bases). The CDR3 is 18 residues long. With 2 bases removed from V and 2 bases from J, the gap between germline ends came to 18 bases. Germline V CDR1 and CDR2: MNHNS, SASEGT. The CDR3 is CASSERSAFAGNTGELFF. The covered CDR3 bases are TGTGCCAGCAGTGAAAGGTCGGCCTTCGCGGGAAACACCGGGGAG.

Points on this clone: The read is 3 residues too short to cover the CDR3 end, so that end is filled in from the germline J gene. The rearrangement uses TRBV2 and TRBJ1-1; D is perhaps TRBD1 (6 bases). Germline V CDR1 and CDR2: SNHLY, FYNNEI. CDR3 length: 15 residues. V was trimmed by 5 bases and J by 1 base, leaving 14 bases between them. This CDR3 reads CASSIQGTPNTEAFF. The covered CDR3 bases are TGTGCCAGCAGTATACAGGGAACACCGAACACTGAA.

As concerns this clone: The read ends 3 residues before the CDR3 terminus; that terminus is restored from the germline J gene. The chain has TRBV7-2 and TRBJ2-1, with D possibly matching TRBD2 (6 bases). Trimming left V 6 bases short and J 8 bases short, with 11 bases between. The CDR3 spans 12 residues. The germline CDR1 and CDR2 sequences are SGHTA and FQGNSA. CDR3 region: CASREGPHEQFF. CDR3 DNA, as far as it was read: TGTGCCAGCAGGGAGGGCCCACATGAG.

In regard to this clone: The read comes to an end 3 residues before the CDR3 does, leaving the germline J gene to fill in the end. The chain joins TRBV2 to TRBJ2-5, with 11 bases that match TRBD1. CDR3 size: 15 residues. After removal of 4 bases from V and 5 bases from J, the junction contained 6 bases not matched to a gene. CDR1 and CDR2 from the germline V gene are SNHLY and FYNNEI. CDR3 DNA, as far as it was read: TGTGCCAGCAGTGGCGGACAGGGGGCTCATGAGACC. Translated, it gives CASSGGQGAHET. The CDR3 in full is CASSGGQGAHETQYF.

In regard to this clone: Read coverage stops 3 residues before the CDR3 terminus; the germline J gene supplies the remainder. This chain uses TRBV5-6 with TRBJ1-5; the D gene is possibly TRBD1 (5 bases). V lost 1 base, J lost 5 bases, and 10 bases lay in between. Germline V gene lookup returns CDR1 SGHDT and CDR2 YYEEEE. CDR3 size: 14 residues. The CDR3 sequence: CASSLWAGYQPQHF. Incomplete CDR3 DNA: TGTGCCAGCAGCTTGTGGGCAGGGTATCAGCCC. Filled out from reference TRBV5-6 and TRBJ1-5, the complete variable domain reads DAGVTQSPTHLIKTRGQQVTLRCSPKSGHDTVSWYQQALGQGPQFIFQYYEEEERQRGNFPDRFSGHQFPNYSSELNVNALLLGDSALYLCASSLWAGYQPQHFGDGTRLSIL.

Comment on this clone: Sequence at one end of the junction differs from germline and may be a read error. The read is 3 residues too short to cover the CDR3 end, so that end is filled in from the germline J gene. Other DNA sequences in the sample encode the same CDR3. This chain uses TRBV2 with TRBJ1-3; 10 bases line up with TRBD1. Germline CDR1 reads SNHLY; CDR2 reads FYNNEI. The CDR3 covers 18 residues. CDR3 bases read: TGTGCCAGCAGGGTCCGGGACAGGGGATTTTCGTCTGGAAACACA. Translated: CASRVRDRGFSSGNT. The full CDR3 sequence reads CASRVRDRGFSSGNTIYF.

To note about this clone: The read ends 3 residues shy of where the CDR3 ends; the end is completed using the germline J gene. V gene TRBV19 combines with J gene TRBJ1-2, with TRBD1 as a possible D gene (5 bases). Per the germline V gene, CDR1 is LNHDA and CDR2 is SQIVND (reference sequence). This CDR3 has 15 amino acids. CDR3 sequence: CASSTQSTVSYDYTF. CDR3 DNA (partial): TGTGCCAGTAGCACACAATCGACAGTTTCCTACGAC.

For this clone: The read finishes 3 residues shy of the CDR3 end, and the germline J gene is used to complete it. This chain joins TRBV19 and TRBJ2-2; 8 bases line up with TRBD1. This CDR3 spans 14 amino acids. CDR1 and CDR2 (germline): LNHDA, SQIVND (reference sequence). V was pared by 4 bases and J by 3 bases, with 1 base of the junction left unmatched. CDR3 DNA (partial): TGTGCCAGTAGTACAGGGGGCTACACCGGGGAG. Its protein is CASSTGGYTGE. In full, the CDR3 is CASSTGGYTGELFF.

On this clone: The read ends 3 residues shy of where the CDR3 ends; the end is completed using the germline J gene. This chain connects TRBV18 to TRBJ1-4; D gene unclear. The germline V gene encodes CDR1 KGHSH and CDR2 LQKENI. The CDR3 sequence is 14 residues long. Trimming pared 3 bases from V and 3 bases from J, leaving 8 bases between. The CDR3 loop is CASSPNRANEKLFF. Partial CDR3 DNA: TGTGCCAGCTCACCGAATAGGGCTAATGAAAAA.

To note about this clone: The read terminates 3 residues before the CDR3 end, so the remaining end is supplied by the germline J gene. The chain recombines TRBV5-4 with TRBJ1-2, with a tentative D call TRBD1 (6 bases). V lost 0 bases and J lost 1, with 10 bases in between. The germline V gene encodes CDR1 SGHNT and CDR2 YYREEE (reference sequence). The CDR3 consists of 15 residues. The CDR3 bases that were read are TGTGCCAGCAGCTTGGCCAGGGGAATTAACTATGGC. Protein product: CASSLARGINYG. From start to end, the CDR3 is CASSLARGINYGYTF.

Remarks on this clone: Coverage ceases 3 residues before the CDR3 finishes, and the germline J gene fills in the end. The chain joins TRBV27 to TRBJ2-1; a possible D gene is TRBD1 (5 bases). There are 17 residues in the CDR3. Germline CDR1 MNHEY, CDR2 SMNVEV (reference sequence). Trimming stripped 5 bases from V and 5 bases from J, with 22 bases between. The CDR3 here is CASSRLLLLRENNEQFF. CDR3 DNA, as far as it was read: TGTGCCAGCAGTCGTCTCCTACTCCTCAGGGAAAACAATGAG.

With regard to this clone: Coverage ceases 3 residues before the CDR3 finishes, and the germline J gene fills in the end. The chain carries TRBV20-1 and TRBJ2-1, with 12 bases aligning to TRBD2. The germline V gene has CDR1 DFQATT and CDR2 SNEGSKA (reference sequence). V dropped 3 bases and J dropped 7; count of bases not matched to a gene: 7. This CDR3 is 15 amino acids long. The CDR3 region is CSASPLAGGRNEQFF. Partial CDR3 DNA: TGCAGTGCTAGTCCCCTAGCGGGGGGGCGTAATGAG.

CDR3 loop: CASSESSQGRSPLFF. Incomplete CDR3 DNA: TGCGCCAGCAGTGAGTCGTCCCAGGGGAGGTCACCA. The chain is built from TRBV10-2 and TRBJ1-4, with D possibly being TRBD1 (6 bases). The read gets to within 3 residues of the CDR3 end, and the germline J gene fills in the rest. Germline V CDR1 and CDR2: WSHSY, SAAADI. This CDR3 region has 15 residues.

As for this clone: The CDR3 end lies 3 residues beyond the end of the read and is filled in from the germline J gene. The V gene is TRBV30, the J gene TRBJ2-7; 8 nucleotides align to TRBD1. Germline V gene data show CDR1 as GTSNPN and CDR2 as SVGIG (reference sequence). The V gene end was trimmed by 3 bases and the J gene end by 6 bases; junction bases not matched to a gene: 4. CDR3 length: 12 residues. The CDR3 reads CAWSATGVEQYF. The DNA read from the CDR3 is TGTGCCTGGAGCGCGACAGGGGTCGAG.

Worth noting for this clone: Read coverage stops 3 residues before the CDR3 terminus; the germline J gene supplies the remainder. This rearrangement joins TRBV20-1 to TRBJ1-6; no reliable D call. The length of the CDR3 is 15 residues. V shed 1 base and J shed 1 base, with 8 bases lying between them. From germline, CDR1 is DFQATT and CDR2 SNEGSKA (reference sequence). Incomplete CDR3 DNA: TGCAGTGCTAGAGCTCCTATTTCCTATAATTCACCC. Encoded protein: CSARAPISYNSP. The complete CDR3 protein is CSARAPISYNSPLHF.

About this clone itself: Read coverage stops 3 residues before the CDR3 terminus; the germline J gene supplies the remainder. The rearrangement joins TRBV5-1 to TRBJ2-1; 7 nucleotides agree with TRBD1. The CDR3 consists of 14 residues. The V gene end was trimmed by 6 bases and the J gene end by 5 bases; junction bases not matched to a gene: 8. Germline V gene sequence: CDR1 SGHRS, CDR2 YFSETQ. CDR3 in amino acids: CASKAYGTDNEQFF. Partial CDR3 DNA: TGCGCCAGCAAAGCTTATGGGACAGACAATGAG.

About this clone itself: One end of the junction is discordant with germline, which a read error may explain. The observed sequence ends 3 residues before the CDR3 terminus, with the missing tail filled in from the germline J gene. The chain employs TRBV4-2 and TRBJ2-2, with 16 nucleotides matching TRBD2. The CDR3 is made up of 18 amino acids. In germline, CDR1 is LGHNA, CDR2 YNFKEQ. Here the CDR3 reads CASSSAGTSGRVTGELFF. CDR3 DNA, as far as it was read: TGCGCCAGCAGCTCTGCCGGGACTAGCGGGAGGGTAACCGGGGAG.

In the case of this clone: The read comes to an end 3 residues before the CDR3 does, leaving the germline J gene to fill in the end. The chain has TRBV18 and TRBJ1-1; D might be TRBD1 (5 bases). Trimming shortened V by 2 bases and J by 3 bases, and 10 bases separated the two germline ends. The length of the CDR3 is 14 residues. The germline CDR1 and CDR2 sequences are KGHSH and LQKENI. The CDR3 DNA, read in part, is TGTGCCAGCTCACCAACTCCGACAGACACTGAA. Translated, it gives CASSPTPTDTE. The CDR3, in full, reads CASSPTPTDTEAFF.

As for this clone: The read stops 3 residues short of the end of the CDR3; the missing end is completed from the germline J gene. The rearrangement uses TRBV29-1 and TRBJ2-1, with TRBD2 matching 12 bases. The CDR3 totals 13 residues. Per the germline V gene, CDR1 is SQVTM and CDR2 is ANQGSEA. V trimming: 6 bases; J trimming: 8 bases; junction bases outside the gene matches: 5. The sequenced CDR3 bases are TGCAGCGTATCGGGACTAGCGGGTGATGAG. Its translation is CSVSGLAGDE. The complete CDR3 reads CSVSGLAGDEQFF.

With respect to this clone: The CDR3 goes on 3 residues after the read ends, and that part is filled in from the germline J gene. The chain recombines TRBV11-1 with TRBJ2-5, with 11 bases that match TRBD2. The junction had 2 bases not matched to a gene; V was cut back by 5 bases and J by 0 bases. CDR3 length: 15 residues. Germline V gene lookup returns CDR1 SGHAT and CDR2 FQDESV (reference sequence). The sequenced CDR3 bases are TGTGCCAGCAGCCCTAGCGGGGGGCACCAAGAGACC. Translation gives CASSPSGGHQET. The whole CDR3 sequence is CASSPSGGHQETQYF.

On this clone itself: Sequencing ends 3 residues short of the CDR3 end; the germline J gene provides the rest. The genes are TRBV18 and TRBJ2-3; D gene unclear. This CDR3 has 15 residues. Looked up from germline, CDR1 is KGHSH and CDR2 is LQKENI. The CDR3 bases that were read are TGTGCCAGCTCACCACCAGGCCCGTACCAAGAGACG. Amino acids: CASSPPGPYQET. The full CDR3 protein is CASSPPGPYQETQYF.

Notes on this clone: Coverage ceases 3 residues before the CDR3 finishes, and the germline J gene fills in the end. The J gene is TRBJ2-2, the V gene TRBV28, with 10 bases aligning to TRBD1. Germline-derived CDR1 and CDR2 are MDHEN and SYDVKM. The ends lost 6 bases at V and 3 bases at J; junction bases unmatched: 4. The CDR3 is 15 amino acids. The covered CDR3 bases are TGTGCCAGCAGCAAGGGACAGGGGTACACCGGGGAG. Residues: CASSKGQGYTGE. The whole CDR3 is CASSKGQGYTGELFF.

The CDR3 sequence is CSASGTSGKTDTQYF. Incomplete CDR3 DNA: TGCAGTGCTAGTGGGACTAGCGGGAAGACAGATACG. This chain connects TRBV20-1 to TRBJ2-3, with 13 bases matching TRBD2. The CDR3 is cut off 3 residues early in the read; its end comes from the germline J gene. V was clipped by 3 bases and J by 3 bases; unmatched bases: 3. Germline lookup yields CDR1 DFQATT and CDR2 SNEGSKA (reference sequence). The CDR3 is 15 amino acids.

A remark on this clone: Read sequence stops 3 residues before the CDR3 end, and the germline J gene provides the missing end. V usage is TRBV5-1 and J usage is TRBJ1-5; TRBD1 is a possible D gene (5 bases). The germline gives CDR1 SGHRS, CDR2 YFSETQ. The CDR3 length is 14 residues. Deletions cut 4 bases from V and 3 bases from J, with 11 bases between. CDR3 protein: CASSPDSPNQPQHF. The CDR3 DNA, read in part, is TGCGCCAGCAGCCCAGACAGCCCCAATCAGCCC.

To note about this clone: The read falls 3 residues short of the CDR3 end, and the missing part is taken from the germline J gene. This chain uses TRBV19 with TRBJ1-1; TRBD1 might be the D (5 bases). V dropped 2 bases and J dropped 3 bases, with 10 bases sitting between them. The CDR3 extends over 14 amino acids. Germline lookup yields CDR1 LNHDA and CDR2 SQIVND (reference sequence). The CDR3: CASSIRGADTEAFF. The sequenced part of the CDR3 DNA is TGTGCCAGTAGTATAAGGGGCGCGGACACTGAA.